These 15 T cell receptor beta chains share one sample of origin, sequenced in a study of blood T cell repertoires in COVID-19. Data came from immunoSEQ multiplex PCR; TCRdb stores just in-frame clones and leaves some out. The table has 350,000 or so clones, approximately 87% seen once. Sequencing used peripheral blood. These receptors came from a woman aged 25-40 years with COVID-19, enrolled during active disease.

This clone turned up a few times. The V and J genes are TRBV7-2 and TRBJ2-1; 11 bases are shared with TRBD2. Germline trimming cut 5 bases from V and 6 bases from J; bases unmatched to any gene: 6. The V gene's germline CDR1 is SGHTA and CDR2 FQGNSA. The CDR3 is made up of 15 amino acids. Here the CDR3 reads CASSRALAGGNEQFF. CDR3 sequence (DNA): TGTGCCAGCAGCCGGGCGCTAGCGGGAGGCAATGAGCAGTTCTTC.

This clone was seen repeatedly, ten times or more. The V and J genes are TRBV5-6 and TRBJ2-3, with D tentatively TRBD1 (6 bases). Germline V gene sequence: CDR1 SGHDT, CDR2 YYEEEE. This CDR3 is built from 16 residues. Trimming took off 1 base at V and 2 bases at J, with 14 bases between the two ends. The CDR3 loop reads CASSLYYRAHTDTQYF. The CDR3 nucleotides read TGTGCCAGCAGCTTGTATTACAGGGCCCACACAGATACGCAGTATTTT.

The V gene is TRBV30, the J gene TRBJ2-1; 7 bases agree with TRBD2. This CDR3 has 15 residues. Germline lookup yields CDR1 GTSNPN and CDR2 SVGIG (reference sequence). Trimming at V came to 3 bases and at J to 0 bases, leaving 5 bases not matched to a gene. Written as DNA, the CDR3 is TGTGCCTGGAGCGAGGGAGGGAGCTCCTACAATGAGCAGTTCTTC. This encodes CAWSEGGSSYNEQFF.

The chain carries TRBV5-1 and TRBJ1-2; D may be TRBD1 (5 bases). V lost 2 bases, J lost 12 bases, and 17 bases lay in between. The V gene's germline CDR1 is SGHRS and CDR2 YFSETQ. This CDR3 has 13 amino acids. CDR3 coding DNA: TGCGCCAGCAGCTTTAGCCCCCAGGGTAGTAACACCTTC. Protein: CASSFSPQGSNTF. The full variable domain, with the rest looked up from reference TRBV5-1 and TRBJ1-2, is KAGVTQTPRYLIKTRGQQVTLSCSPISGHRSVSWYQQTPGQGLQFLFEYFSETQRNKGNFPGRFSGRQFSNSRSEMNVSTLELGDSALYLCASSFSPQGSNTFGSGTRLTVV.

V gene TRBV13 combines with J gene TRBJ2-1; 12 bases are shared with TRBD2. The CDR3 length is 16 residues. The V and J ends lost 4 bases and 7 bases, in that order; junction bases with no gene match: 8. Germline assignment: CDR1 PRHDT and CDR2 FYEKMQ (reference sequence). CDR3 coding DNA: TGTGCCAGCAGCTACGGACTAGCGGGAATCTGGAATGAGCAGTTCTTC. Translated, it gives CASSYGLAGIWNEQFF.

The chain carries TRBV27 and TRBJ1-5; weak D call: TRBD1 (6 bases). V was trimmed by 5 bases and J by 9 bases, leaving 17 bases between them. There are 14 residues in the CDR3. Germline V gives CDR1 MNHEY, CDR2 SMNVEV (reference sequence). The CDR3 is CASSPRQARAPQHF. DNA of the CDR3: TGTGCCAGCAGTCCCCGACAGGCCCGGGCGCCCCAGCATTTT.

The chain is built from TRBV30 and TRBJ2-5, with D hard to call. From germline, CDR1 is GTSNPN and CDR2 SVGIG (reference sequence). Trimming removed 2 bases at V and 0 bases at J, with 10 bases between. The CDR3 covers 14 residues. CDR3 loop: CAWSLFSYQETQYF. The DNA for the CDR3 is TGTGCCTGGAGTCTCTTCTCGTACCAAGAGACCCAGTACTTC.

This rearrangement joins TRBV5-1 to TRBJ2-3, with TRBD1 identical over 7 bases. Trimming removed 0 bases from V and 4 bases from J; junction bases left unmatched: 2. This CDR3 comprises 14 residues. Germline V CDR1 and CDR2: SGHRS, YFSETQ. DNA of the CDR3: TGCGCCAGCAGCTTGGCCCAGGGGGCAGATACGCAGTATTTT. Protein: CASSLAQGADTQYF.

This sequence joins TRBV5-4 and TRBJ2-1, with a weak D call TRBD2 (6 bases). The CDR3 length is 14 residues. V dropped 4 bases and J dropped 10 bases, with 18 bases sitting between them. CDR1 and CDR2 from the germline V gene are SGHNT and YYREEE (reference sequence). The CDR3 coding sequence is TGTGCCAGCAGCCCGTGGACTCAAGGAGGGGAGCAGTTCTTC. Translation: CASSPWTQGGEQFF.

The chain carries TRBV6-5 and TRBJ1-4, with no clear D. Germline V lookup: CDR1 MNHEY, CDR2 SVGAGI. This CDR3 comprises 12 residues. The germline V and J ends were trimmed by 6 bases and 5 bases, with 7 bases remaining between them. The CDR3, as DNA: TGTGCCAGCAGCGTTGAGAATGAAAAACTGTTTTTT. Protein: CASSVENEKLFF.

The chain employs TRBV28 and TRBJ1-1, with D perhaps matching TRBD1 (6 bases). CDR3 length: 13 amino acids. The germline gives CDR1 MDHEN, CDR2 SYDVKM. The V gene lost 7 bases and the J gene lost 5 bases, with 14 bases spanning the gap. CDR3: CASTEQGSTEAFF. The CDR3 DNA is TGTGCCAGCACCGAACAGGGAAGTACTGAAGCTTTCTTT.

The chain is built from TRBV30 and TRBJ2-3; unclear D gene. The CDR3 sequence is 13 residues long. V was pared by 1 base and J by 3 bases, with 8 bases between. Per the germline V gene, CDR1 is GTSNPN and CDR2 is SVGIG (reference sequence). CDR3 DNA sequence: TGTGCCTGGAGTGGGAGAACTACAGATACGCAGTATTTT. It specifies CAWSGRTTDTQYF.

This rearrangement joins TRBV19 to TRBJ2-2; possible D gene TRBD2, 6 bases. The CDR3 sequence is 13 residues long. The germline V and J ends were trimmed by 6 bases and 8 bases, with 13 bases remaining between them. Germline V lookup: CDR1 LNHDA, CDR2 SQIVND (reference sequence). The CDR3 is CASRGTYPGELFF. CDR3 nucleotides: TGTGCCAGTAGGGGGACTTATCCAGGGGAGCTGTTTTTT.

This clone has more than one count but fewer than ten. The gene calls are TRBV3-1 (or the pseudogene TRBV3-2) and TRBJ1-2, with 10 bases aligning to TRBD1. V lost 2 bases and J lost 8; bases outside the gene matches: 8. The CDR3 totals 15 residues. The germline V gene has CDR1 LGHDT and CDR2 YNNKEL (reference sequence). The CDR3 region is CASSQSAGTGAGYTF. CDR3 in DNA: TGTGCCAGCAGCCAATCTGCCGGGACAGGGGCCGGCTACACCTTC.

The chain has TRBV29-1 and TRBJ1-3; D is perhaps TRBD1 (5 bases). Trimming removed 2 bases from V and 0 bases from J, with 5 bases in between. Germline V gene sequence: CDR1 SQVTM, CDR2 ANQGSEA. The CDR3 covers 13 residues. In nucleotides, the CDR3 is TGCAGCGTTGAAAGGGGCTCTGGAAACACCATATATTTT. Its translation: CSVERGSGNTIYF.